This T cell receptor (beta chain) derives from a study of cytomegalovirus exposure and HLA in healthy donors. This CDR3 spans 17 amino acids. Germline V gene lookup returns CDR1 MGHRA and CDR2 YSYEKL. The V gene lost 0 bases and the J gene lost 3 bases, with 14 bases spanning the gap. Worth noting for this clone: Its target is not known.

Both 60 Vbeta primers and 13 Jbeta primers went into the PCR. Assay: immunoSEQ multiplex PCR; the TCRdb copy retains only in-frame clones and omits some. This table has 200,000 to 250,000 clones, about 83% appearing once. Overall study findings and caveats: Most subjects had HLA-A and HLA-B alleles reportedly predicted accurately by TCR beta sequences.

The V call is TRBV4-1, the J call TRBJ2-2; weak D call: TRBD2 (6 bases). The sequence was collected from a human donor in good health. The sequenced sample was PBMCs. CDR3: CASSQDPGDRYTGELFF. The CDR3 DNA sequence: TGCGCCAGCAGCCAAGATCCGGGGGACCGATACACCGGGGAGCTGTTTTTT.